Here is one T cell receptor (beta chain) with its context. The antigen this receptor binds is unknown. No base qualities exist here, and no much larger clone lies one base off it. The immunoSEQ Assay, a bias-controlled multiplex PCR, was used to amplify TCRbeta CDR3 regions from genomic DNA. As for the authors' bioinformatics: The number of nucleated cells in each sample was estimated by amplification of reference gene primers within the assay. To quantify the absolute abundance of each unique TCRbeta CDR3 rearrangement, sequence reads were collapsed and filtered. For each sample, productive Simpson clonality was calculated as the square root of Simpson's diversity index over productive rearrangements. TCRdb's version of the immuneACCESS table is confined to in-frame rearrangements and falls short of the full clone set. An unresolved V gene accounts for under half of the shortfall where checked; the remainder is of unknown origin. The DNA was the basis for D and trimming; V, J and clone size are from that table. The sample table lists more than 45,000 clones, around 86% of them with a count of one. Together, the top ten hold less than 3.5% of the sample.

The data were obtained in a study of blood T cell repertoires in COVID-19 (dated by TCRdb to 2018 to 2021). General notes on the study: Samples covering the acute and convalescent phases of COVID-19 were provided by collaborators in the United States, Italy and Spain. The material from the prospective study consisted of cDNA or gDNA derived from T cells, B-cell-depleted T cells, or PBMCs. The samples were drawn from two sources: the first 160 participants of the ongoing ImmuneRACE study, and fewer than 1,500 subjects contributed by 6 global collaborators. HLA class I and class II types, where available, came from metadata supplied by the sample provider rather than from assay-based typing. Deeply sampled blood TCRbeta repertoires from subjects exposed to, actively infected with, or recovered from COVID-19 were included in the dataset. Sample metadata almost always included a de-identified subject ID, COVID-19 status, age in years and sex. A freely available public database, intended as a resource for researchers studying the immune response to SARS-CoV-2, is where the repertoires were released.

Study-wide findings and limitations: Clinical and demographic metadata were provided uncurated, with the amount varying by source and participant.

Collaborating institutions collected whole blood in K2EDTA tubes following their own protocols. For TCRbeta analysis, collaborators shipped samples as frozen whole blood, isolated PBMCs, or DNA extracted from either of those sample types. The sequence was obtained from a man older than 75 with acute or convalescent COVID-19. Input material: peripheral blood.

The nucleotide sequence reads TGTGCCAGCAGCCTCCAGCGGGGGACGATCACAGATACGCAGTATTTT. Its coded protein is CASSLQRGTITDTQYF. The chain is made from TRBV3-1 (or the pseudogene TRBV3-2) and TRBJ2-3; 8 bases in the junction line up with TRBD2. The CDR3 runs 16 amino acids, cysteine and phenylalanine included. Only the CDR3 portion is preserved as DNA: 48 bases, with reading frame beginning at the first base. The germline V gene (reference sequence) provides CDR1 LGHDT and CDR2 YNNKEL. V is trimmed back by 4 bases and J by 2 bases, and the junction contains 8 bases that no gene match accounts for.